This is a list of T cell receptor beta chains from one sample in a study of blood T cell repertoires in COVID-19. Only in-frame clones appear in the TCRdb table, and some are missing; sequencing was by immunoSEQ multiplex PCR. The table includes approximately 96,000 clones, 80% to 90% detected once. The sample was peripheral blood. The receptors derive from a human donor with COVID-19, enrolled during active disease. The donor label of this sample is uncertain. Each CDR3 is given with its conserved first and last residue. Each record gives: D gene, J gene, V gene, clone size, CDR3 length, CDR3 protein, CDR3 DNA. A D gene is named only where the DNA matches it firmly. Size values are once, few and many counts, or a class for expanded clones, and some rows have none.

TRBD1 | TRBJ1-6 | TRBV7-9 | - | 19 | CASSLTRDREGSYNSPLHF | TGTGCCAGCAGCTTAACCCGGGACAGGGAGGGGTCCTATAATTCACCCCTCCACTTT
TRBD1 | TRBJ2-7 | TRBV5-1 | - | 15 | CASSLGTGGRGEQYF | TGCGCCAGCAGCTTGGGGACAGGGGGAAGAGGCGAGCAGTACTTC
- | TRBJ1-1 | TRBV19 | - | 15 | CASSKYATSNTEAFF | TGTGCCAGTAGTAAGTATGCGACATCCAACACTGAAGCTTTCTTT
- | TRBJ2-7 | TRBV4-1 | - | 12 | CASSRDSYEQYF | TGCGCCAGCAGCCGAGACAGCTACGAGCAGTACTTC
TRBD1 | TRBJ2-5 | TRBV18 | once | 15 | CASSPRTGQQETQYF | TGTGCCAGCTCACCGAGGACAGGACAGCAAGAGACCCAGTACTTC
TRBD1 | TRBJ2-5 | TRBV6-5 | - | 14 | CASRWDRGGETQYF | TGTGCCAGCAGGTGGGACAGGGGAGGAGAGACCCAGTACTTC
TRBD1 | TRBJ1-1 | TRBV15 | - | 13 | CATRTGWNTEAFF | TGTGCCACCAGGACAGGGTGGAACACTGAAGCTTTCTTT
- | TRBJ2-5 | TRBV29-1 | few | 12 | CSVDFRGETQYF | TGCAGCGTTGATTTCCGGGGGGAGACCCAGTACTTC
- | TRBJ2-3 | TRBV5-1 | - | 15 | CASSLAGVSTDTQYF | TGCGCCAGCAGCTTGGCGGGGGTAAGCACAGATACGCAGTATTTT
TRBD2 | TRBJ2-3 | TRBV5-1 | few | 15 | CATRLRDYSTDTQYF | TGCGCCACCCGTTTGCGGGACTATAGCACAGATACGCAGTATTTT
TRBD1 | TRBJ1-2 | TRBV12-3/TRBV12-4 | medium-sized | 12 | CASSGQGYGYTF | TGTGCCAGCAGTGGACAGGGCTATGGCTACACCTTC
TRBD2 | TRBJ2-5 | TRBV25-1 | - | 14 | CASTSSGVGETQYF | TGTGCCAGCACCTCTAGCGGGGTCGGGGAGACCCAGTACTTC
- | TRBJ1-2 | TRBV6-1 | once | 15 | CASSEGTQENYGYTF | TGTGCCAGCAGTGAAGGGACTCAGGAAAACTATGGCTACACCTTC
TRBD2 | TRBJ2-1 | TRBV12-5 | - | 17 | CASGLVRDSGDYNEQFF | TGTGCTAGTGGTTTGGTACGGGATAGCGGGGATTACAATGAGCAGTTCTTC
TRBD1 | TRBJ1-2 | TRBV7-6 | few | 15 | CASSFGQAANYGYTF | TGTGCCAGCAGCTTTGGACAGGCCGCTAACTATGGCTACACCTTC
- | TRBJ2-5 | TRBV3-1/TRBV3-2 | - | 13 | CASSQDTGRMVYF | TGTGCCAGCAGCCAAGATACGGGGAGGATGGTGTACTTC
TRBD2 | TRBJ2-7 | TRBV5-5 | - | 15 | CASSSLAGLTYEQYF | TGTGCCAGCAGCTCACTAGCGGGGCTTACCTACGAGCAGTACTTC
- | TRBJ1-2 | TRBV18 | - | 12 | CASSPDSYGYTF | TGTGCCAGCTCACCAGACTCCTATGGCTACACCTTC
- | TRBJ1-2 | TRBV19 | - | 16 | CASSTLQGVRGYGYTF | TGTGCCAGTAGTACCCTACAGGGCGTCAGGGGCTATGGCTACACCTTC
- | TRBJ2-7 | TRBV28 | - | 13 | CASTTGFETEQYF | TGTGCCAGCACTACAGGGTTTGAGACCGAGCAGTACTTC
- | TRBJ1-1 | TRBV6-5 | - | 13 | CASSYGGTQEAFF | TGTGCCAGCAGTTACGGAGGGACCCAAGAAGCTTTCTTT
- | TRBJ2-2 | TRBV7-9 | - | 14 | CASSLVLLSGELFF | TGTGCCAGCAGCTTAGTTTTGTTATCCGGGGAGCTGTTTTTT
- | TRBJ2-3 | TRBV11-2 | - | 14 | CASSLGGAGDTQYF | TGTGCCAGCAGCTTAGGCGGGGCGGGGGATACGCAGTATTTT
TRBD1 | TRBJ1-1 | TRBV19 | once | 16 | CASSTSHRGTGTEAFF | TGTGCCAGTAGTACGTCTCACAGGGGAACAGGCACTGAAGCTTTCTTT
- | TRBJ2-7 | TRBV29-1 | once | 14 | CSARASGSSYEQYF | TGCAGCGCCCGAGCCAGCGGAAGCTCCTACGAGCAGTACTTC
- | TRBJ2-2 | TRBV5-1 | - | 15 | CASSLLGGYTGELFF | TGCGCCAGCAGCTTGTTGGGGGGTTACACCGGGGAGCTGTTTTTT
TRBD1 | TRBJ2-3 | TRBV19 | - | 13 | CASGQGESDTQYF | TGTGCCAGTGGACAGGGGGAGTCAGATACGCAGTATTTT
- | TRBJ1-1 | TRBV27 | - | 13 | CASSSSAGPEAFF | TGTGCCAGCAGTTCTTCCGCGGGGCCTGAAGCTTTCTTT
- | TRBJ1-6 | TRBV6-5 | - | 13 | CASSYYGGGTLHF | TGTGCCAGCAGTTACTACGGGGGTGGTACCCTCCACTTT